These T cell receptor beta chains were read from a single sample in a study of T cells after yellow fever vaccination. One entry per CDR3 protein, called by TCRdb with MiXCR from the 5' RACE reads. The data contain tens of thousands of distinct CDR3 sequences, 5% to 7% of them seen just once; the ten biggest clones take up about 11%. The sample here was PBMCs, either bulk or a sorted T-cell subset (CD4+, CD8+, memory, or dextramer-sorted; not recorded which), taken 15 days after the yellow fever booster vaccination. The receptors originated from a man under 40 who received the YFV17D yellow fever vaccine. Each CDR3 is given with its conserved first and last residue. The D gene is left open where the match is weak. Clone sizes are given selectively: once, few, many, or a class where the clone is expanded.

abundance: many; d_gene: .; j_gene: TRBJ1-2; v_gene: TRBV4-2; CDR3nt: TGTGCCAGCAGCCAAGATTTTGCCCGGGGTGATGGCTACACCTTC; CDR3aa: CASSQDFARGDGYTF
abundance: many; d_gene: .; j_gene: TRBJ2-1; v_gene: TRBV20-1; CDR3nt: TGCAGTGCTAGCCAGAATGAGCAGTTCTTC; CDR3aa: CSASQNEQFF
abundance: many; d_gene: .; j_gene: TRBJ2-7; v_gene: TRBV5-5; CDR3nt: TGTGCCAGCAGCTCCCAAACAACAGGCCGGGGGCAGTACTTC; CDR3aa: CASSSQTTGRGQYF
abundance: many; d_gene: TRBD1; j_gene: TRBJ2-3; v_gene: TRBV10-3; CDR3nt: TGTGCCACCCGGGACAGTAGCACAGATACGCAGTATTTT; CDR3aa: CATRDSSTDTQYF
abundance: many; d_gene: .; j_gene: TRBJ1-2; v_gene: TRBV29-1; CDR3nt: TGCAGCGTTGACTTCGGTGGTGGTGGCTATGGCTACACCTTC; CDR3aa: CSVDFGGGGYGYTF
abundance: many; d_gene: .; j_gene: TRBJ2-1; v_gene: TRBV7-9; CDR3nt: TGTGCCAGCAGCCTCGGGCAAACCCTATACAATGAGCAGTTCTTC; CDR3aa: CASSLGQTLYNEQFF
abundance: few; d_gene: .; j_gene: TRBJ2-4; v_gene: TRBV19; CDR3nt: TGTGCCAGTGGAGGGCGACAGTCCAAAAACATTCAGTACTTC; CDR3aa: CASGGRQSKNIQYF
abundance: many; d_gene: .; j_gene: TRBJ2-7; v_gene: TRBV20-1; CDR3nt: TGCAGTGCCAGGGAGACGTCCTACGAGCAGTACTTC; CDR3aa: CSARETSYEQYF
abundance: many; d_gene: TRBD2; j_gene: TRBJ2-1; v_gene: TRBV5-4; CDR3nt: TGTGCCAGCAGCAAAGGGACTAGCGGGAGCTCTGAGCAGTTCTTC; CDR3aa: CASSKGTSGSSEQFF
abundance: many; d_gene: .; j_gene: TRBJ2-1; v_gene: TRBV7-9; CDR3nt: TGTGCCAGCAGCTTAGCCGGGACCCTTAATGAGCAGTTCTTC; CDR3aa: CASSLAGTLNEQFF
abundance: .; d_gene: .; j_gene: TRBJ2-1; v_gene: TRBV5-5; CDR3nt: TGTGCCAGCAGCCCTGGGCGGGTCTGCTATGAGCAGTTCTTC; CDR3aa: CASSPGRVCYEQFF
abundance: many; d_gene: .; j_gene: TRBJ2-5; v_gene: TRBV5-1; CDR3nt: TGCGCCAGCAGCTTGGTGGAGGGGGAGACCCAGTACTTC; CDR3aa: CASSLVEGETQYF
abundance: many; d_gene: .; j_gene: TRBJ1-6; v_gene: TRBV15; CDR3nt: TGTGCCACCAGCAGAGGACCTGTAGCCGGGGGCTATAATTCACCCCTCCACTTT; CDR3aa: CATSRGPVAGGYNSPLHF
abundance: many; d_gene: .; j_gene: TRBJ1-1; v_gene: TRBV11-2; CDR3nt: TGTGCCAGCGCCCTGGCGGGGGGCACTGAAGCTTTCTTT; CDR3aa: CASALAGGTEAFF
abundance: many; d_gene: .; j_gene: TRBJ2-3; v_gene: TRBV15; CDR3nt: TGTGCCACCAGCAGAGTTGGTACAGATACGCAGTATTTT; CDR3aa: CATSRVGTDTQYF
abundance: many; d_gene: TRBD1; j_gene: TRBJ1-5; v_gene: TRBV20-1; CDR3nt: TGCAGTGCAAAGCCGGACAGGGATGCCTATCAGCCCCAGCATTTT; CDR3aa: CSAKPDRDAYQPQHF
abundance: many; d_gene: .; j_gene: TRBJ2-2; v_gene: TRBV25-1; CDR3nt: TGTGCCAGCAGTGTTGAAGGCCTGACCGGGGAGCTGTTTTTT; CDR3aa: CASSVEGLTGELFF
abundance: many; d_gene: .; j_gene: TRBJ1-5; v_gene: TRBV19; CDR3nt: TGTGCCAGTAGTATTTCCGTAGGGGGAAATCGGCAGCCCCAGCATTTT; CDR3aa: CASSISVGGNRQPQHF
abundance: many; d_gene: .; j_gene: TRBJ1-5; v_gene: TRBV5-1; CDR3nt: TGCGCCAGCAGCTTGGGAGGGGCAGGCAATCAGCCCCAGCATTTT; CDR3aa: CASSLGGAGNQPQHF
abundance: many; d_gene: .; j_gene: TRBJ1-4; v_gene: TRBV20-1; CDR3nt: TGCAGTGCTTTTAATGAAAAACTGTTTTTT; CDR3aa: CSAFNEKLFF
abundance: many; d_gene: .; j_gene: TRBJ1-5; v_gene: TRBV7-2; CDR3nt: TGTGCCAGCAGCGTCCGGGGACATCAGCCCCAGCATTTT; CDR3aa: CASSVRGHQPQHF
abundance: many; d_gene: TRBD2; j_gene: TRBJ2-6; v_gene: TRBV4-1; CDR3nt: TGCGCCAGCAGCCCTAGACTAGCGGGGGGCTCTGGGGCCAACGTCCTGACTTTC; CDR3aa: CASSPRLAGGSGANVLTF
abundance: many; d_gene: .; j_gene: TRBJ2-3; v_gene: TRBV15; CDR3nt: TGTGCCACCAGCAGAGACACAGATACGCAGTATTTT; CDR3aa: CATSRDTDTQYF
abundance: many; d_gene: TRBD2; j_gene: TRBJ2-7; v_gene: TRBV27; CDR3nt: TGTGCCAGCAGTTTATCGGCCCTTCCGGGACTAGTTGGCGAGCAGTACTTC; CDR3aa: CASSLSALPGLVGEQYF
abundance: medium-sized; d_gene: .; j_gene: TRBJ2-1; v_gene: TRBV12-3/TRBV12-4; CDR3nt: TGTGCCAGCAGTTTCCAGGGGCGGGATGAGCAGTTCTTC; CDR3aa: CASSFQGRDEQFF
abundance: many; d_gene: .; j_gene: TRBJ1-5; v_gene: TRBV3-1; CDR3nt: TGTGCCAGCAGCCAGGGGATCAATCAGCCCCAGCATTTT; CDR3aa: CASSQGINQPQHF
abundance: many; d_gene: .; j_gene: TRBJ2-2; v_gene: TRBV30; CDR3nt: TGTGCCTGGAGACCAATCACCGGGGAGCTGTTTTTT; CDR3aa: CAWRPITGELFF
abundance: many; d_gene: TRBD1; j_gene: TRBJ2-7; v_gene: TRBV5-1; CDR3nt: TGCGCCAGCAGCTTGGATGGGACAGGGTCTTCCTACGAGCAGTACTTC; CDR3aa: CASSLDGTGSSYEQYF
abundance: many; d_gene: TRBD2; j_gene: TRBJ2-7; v_gene: TRBV11-2; CDR3nt: TGTGCCAGCAGCGGACTAGCGGACTACGAGCAGTACTTC; CDR3aa: CASSGLADYEQYF
abundance: many; d_gene: TRBD1; j_gene: TRBJ1-2; v_gene: TRBV30; CDR3nt: TGTGCCTGGAGCCCGACAGGGGGGCGTCATGGCTACACCTTC; CDR3aa: CAWSPTGGRHGYTF
abundance: many; d_gene: TRBD2; j_gene: TRBJ2-1; v_gene: TRBV20-1; CDR3nt: TGCAGTGCTAGGTCAGCGGGAGTGGCCCACAATGAGCAGTTCTTC; CDR3aa: CSARSAGVAHNEQFF
abundance: many; d_gene: .; j_gene: TRBJ2-2; v_gene: TRBV7-2; CDR3nt: TGTGCCAGCAGCTCAAGGACAGTGAACACCGGGGAGCTGTTTTTT; CDR3aa: CASSSRTVNTGELFF